What follows are 24 T cell receptor beta chains derived from one specimen sequenced in a study of T cell changes during pregnancy in multiple sclerosis (dated by TCRdb to about 2019). The protocol used for the library was the immunoSEQ multiplex PCR assay. In TCRdb, the immuneACCESS table is reduced to in-frame sequences with V and J assigned. These tables do not hold every clone; where another copy was compared, an unresolved V gene accounts for under half, and the others remain unexplained. The sample table records tens of thousands of clones; 91% of these occur just once. 6.1% of the sample goes to the ten largest clones. The sample in question was CD8+ T cells from peripheral blood mononuclear cells, obtained in the second trimester of pregnancy. The receptors derive from a female donor with multiple sclerosis, enrolled in a pregnancy study.

The chain couples TRBV29-1 to TRBJ2-4, with D possibly matching TRBD1 (6 bases). This CDR3 is built from 14 residues. From germline, CDR1 is SQVTM and CDR2 ANQGSEA. V was trimmed by 5 bases and J by 2 bases, leaving 13 bases between them. In nucleotides, the CDR3 is TGCAGCGTTTACAGGGTCGGGACCAAAAACATTCAGTACTTC. It is translated as CSVYRVGTKNIQYF.

This chain connects TRBV2 to TRBJ1-1; unclear D gene. Germline lookup yields CDR1 SNHLY and CDR2 FYNNEI. The CDR3 runs 11 residues. V lost 3 bases, J lost 4 bases, and 3 bases lay in between. The DNA of the CDR3 is TGTGCCAGCAGTGAGAGCACTGAAGCTTTCTTT. Protein product: CASSESTEAFF.

The CDR3 spells CASSLGTGQRRGTYNEQFF. The CDR3, as DNA: TGTGCCAGCAGTTTAGGGACAGGCCAGCGGCGAGGCACGTACAATGAGCAGTTCTTC. This rearrangement joins TRBV27 to TRBJ2-1; TRBD1 aligns across 8 bases. The CDR3 length is 19 residues. Trimming cost V 2 bases and J 4 bases; bases outside gene matches: 16. The germline CDR1 and CDR2 sequences are MNHEY and SMNVEV (reference sequence).

This sequence joins TRBV7-9 and TRBJ2-2; TRBD1 matches at 8 bases. Trimming at V came to 2 bases and at J to 4 bases, leaving 3 bases not matched to a gene. Germline-derived CDR1 and CDR2 are SEHNR and FQNEAQ (reference sequence). The CDR3 runs to 15 residues. The CDR3 bases are TGTGCCAGCAGCTTAACCACAGGGGGCACCGGGGAGCTGTTTTTT. Amino acids: CASSLTTGGTGELFF.

This clone showed up just a few times. The CDR3 DNA reads as TGTGCCAGCGGTAGATCTAACACTGAAGCTTTCTTT. The encoded protein is CASGRSNTEAFF. V is TRBV18 and J is TRBJ1-1; D gene ambiguous. This CDR3 is 12 amino acids long. V shed 8 bases and J shed 2 bases, with 9 bases lying between them. Per the germline V gene, CDR1 is KGHSH and CDR2 is LQKENI.

V is TRBV27 and J is TRBJ1-3; D might be TRBD1 (5 bases). Germline V gene lookup returns CDR1 MNHEY and CDR2 SMNVEV (reference sequence). This CDR3 is 14 amino acids long. V lost 4 bases and J 4 bases, leaving 11 bases between the germline ends. The CDR3 DNA sequence: TGTGCCAGCAGTTCTGGGACTTGGGGAAACACCATATATTTT. Translating it yields CASSSGTWGNTIYF.

This sequence joins TRBV11-2 and TRBJ1-2; D is unclear. V gave up 5 bases and J gave up 2 bases, with 21 bases separating them. This CDR3 contains 17 residues. The germline V gene has CDR1 SGHAT and CDR2 FQNNGV. CDR3 amino acids: CASSGAHPGSPNYGYTF. CDR3 DNA sequence: TGTGCCAGCAGCGGAGCCCACCCCGGCAGCCCCAACTATGGCTACACCTTC.

The genes are TRBV4-1 and TRBJ1-5, with 7 bases matching TRBD1. V lost 0 bases and J lost 6; bases outside the gene matches: 8. Germline values: CDR1 MGHRA, CDR2 YSYEKL. There are 16 residues in the CDR3. DNA for the CDR3: TGCGCCAGCAGCCAAGATCCGAGACAGGGATTTCAGCCCCAGCATTTT. This codes for CASSQDPRQGFQPQHF.

The V and J genes are TRBV5-1 and TRBJ1-1, with 7 positions matching TRBD1. The CDR3 is 14 residues long. J lost 2 bases, V lost 4 bases, and 5 bases had no gene match. Germline V gene sequence: CDR1 SGHRS, CDR2 YFSETQ. DNA for the CDR3: TGCGCCAGCAGCGGCCGAGGGGGCAACACTGAAGCTTTCTTT. Translated: CASSGRGGNTEAFF. Complete variable domain (other parts from reference TRBV5-1 and TRBJ1-1): KAGVTQTPRYLIKTRGQQVTLSCSPISGHRSVSWYQQTPGQGLQFLFEYFSETQRNKGNFPGRFSGRQFSNSRSEMNVSTLELGDSALYLCASSGRGGNTEAFFGQGTRLTVV.

This clone was seen just once. V is TRBV28 and J is TRBJ2-5, with TRBD2 identical over 7 bases. This CDR3 is 16 amino acids long. The germline V gene encodes CDR1 MDHEN and CDR2 SYDVKM. V shed 3 bases, J shed 4 bases, and the junction held 11 bases outside the gene matches. CDR3 region: CASSLSGREGVETQYF. DNA of the CDR3: TGTGCCAGCAGTTTGTCAGGGAGGGAGGGAGTAGAGACCCAGTACTTC.

V usage is TRBV19 and J usage is TRBJ1-1; tentatively, D is TRBD1 (6 bases). V was pared by 1 base and J by 2 bases, with 14 bases between. The germline gives CDR1 LNHDA, CDR2 SQIVND (reference sequence). The CDR3 totals 16 residues. The CDR3 region has the DNA TGTGCCAGTAGTATAGGATACAGGGAGATCAACACTGAAGCTTTCTTT. Protein product: CASSIGYREINTEAFF.

J is TRBJ2-1 and V is TRBV6-1; 10 bases match TRBD1. Trimming cost V 7 bases and J 6 bases; bases outside gene matches: 6. The germline V gene has CDR1 MNHNS and CDR2 SASEGT. The CDR3 runs 14 residues. The CDR3 nucleotides are TGTGCCAGCATGGGGACAGGGGACCTCAATGAGCAGTTCTTC. Its translation is CASMGTGDLNEQFF.

This chain joins TRBV13 and TRBJ2-2, with 12 bases identical to TRBD2. The V gene's germline CDR1 is PRHDT and CDR2 FYEKMQ (reference sequence). This CDR3 has 16 residues. V lost 4 bases and J lost 3; bases outside the gene matches: 3. CDR3: CASSSLAGGDTGELFF. The DNA for the CDR3 is TGTGCCAGCAGCTCACTAGCGGGAGGAGACACCGGGGAGCTGTTTTTT. The full variable domain, with the rest looked up from reference TRBV13 and TRBJ2-2, is AAGVIQSPRHLIKEKRETATLKCYPIPRHDTVYWYQQGPGQDPQFLISFYEKMQSDKGSIPDRFSAQQFSDYHSELNMSSLELGDSALYFCASSSLAGGDTGELFFGEGSRLTVL.

V usage is TRBV4-2 and J usage is TRBJ2-1; the match to TRBD2 covers 7 bases. The junction had 6 bases not matched to a gene; V was cut back by 1 base and J by 6 bases. The CDR3 runs to 15 residues. In germline, CDR1 is LGHNA, CDR2 YNFKEQ. The CDR3 DNA reads TGTGCCAGCAGCCAAGCACTAGCGTTAAGCAATGAGCAGTTCTTC. Its translation is CASSQALALSNEQFF.

The V gene is TRBV5-1, the J gene TRBJ2-1, with 9 bases that match TRBD2. This CDR3 spans 21 amino acids. CDR1 is SGHRS and CDR2 is YFSETQ in the germline V gene. With V trimmed by 3 bases and J by 0 bases, 19 bases remained unmatched. As DNA, the CDR3 is TGCGCCAGCAGCTCCCCCGGGGCGGGGGGGCCGCTTGTGAGCTCCTACAATGAGCAGTTCTTC. Translating gives CASSSPGAGGPLVSSYNEQFF.

The V call is TRBV11-2, the J call TRBJ2-7, with D possibly matching TRBD2 (5 bases). CDR1 and CDR2 (germline): SGHAT, FQNNGV. The CDR3 runs to 15 residues. The V end lost 5 bases, the J end lost 0 bases, and 14 bases lay between the germline ends. The DNA of the CDR3 is TGTGCCAGCAGCACCCCGCGGAGGTCCTCCTACGAGCAGTACTTC. It yields the protein CASSTPRRSSYEQYF.

J is TRBJ2-1 and V is TRBV4-3; TRBD1 matches at 9 bases. There are 15 residues in the CDR3. Losses at the gene ends were 5 bases for V and 6 bases for J; bases not matched to a gene: 8. Per germline, CDR1 LGHNA and CDR2 YSLEER. DNA for the CDR3: TGCGCCAGCAGCTTACAACGGGACAGGGCCAATGAGCAGTTCTTC. It specifies CASSLQRDRANEQFF.

The rearrangement uses TRBV6-1 and TRBJ2-7; D is uncertain. The CDR3 consists of 13 residues. Trimming pared 6 bases from V and 2 bases from J, leaving 11 bases between. CDR1 and CDR2 from the germline V gene are MNHNS and SASEGT. CDR3 sequence: CASRSTTTYEQYF. As DNA, the CDR3 is TGTGCCAGCAGGTCGACGACAACCTACGAGCAGTACTTC.

The chain is built from TRBV7-9 and TRBJ2-5, with D possibly TRBD1 on 6 matching bases. V lost 5 bases to trimming and J lost 1 base, with 14 bases between them. CDR3 length: 15 residues. Germline V lookup: CDR1 SEHNR, CDR2 FQNEAQ (reference sequence). The CDR3 reads CASSPPRQVQETQYF. DNA for the CDR3: TGTGCCAGCAGCCCCCCGCGACAGGTCCAAGAGACCCAGTACTTC.

The CDR3 bases are TGTGCCAGCAGCGTAGGAGGTCGTCAGCCCCAGCATTTT. It codes for CASSVGGRQPQHF. The chain has TRBV9 and TRBJ1-5; no definite D call. CDR1 and CDR2 from the germline V gene are SGDLS and YYNGEE. Trimming removed 0 bases from V and 6 bases from J, with 7 bases in between. The length of the CDR3 is 13 residues.

This chain uses TRBV7-9 with TRBJ2-7; tentatively, D is TRBD1 (5 bases). Trimming removed 1 base at V and 3 bases at J, with 7 bases between. This CDR3 comprises 13 residues. Germline V gene lookup returns CDR1 SEHNR and CDR2 FQNEAQ (reference sequence). Written as DNA, the CDR3 is TGTGCCAGCAGCTTAGTACAGGACTACGAGCAGTACTTC. Translating it yields CASSLVQDYEQYF.

The chain uses TRBV5-4 and TRBJ2-5; 11 bases align to TRBD2. Germline-derived CDR1 and CDR2 are SGHNT and YYREEE (reference sequence). CDR3 length equals 19 residues. The trim removed 0 bases at V and 5 bases at J, leaving 15 bases unmatched. This chain's CDR3 is CASSLVYPFSGGAGETQYF. Written as DNA, the CDR3 is TGTGCCAGCAGCTTGGTGTACCCCTTTAGCGGGGGGGCCGGGGAGACCCAGTACTTC.

The J gene is TRBJ2-7, the V gene TRBV7-8, with no clear D. This CDR3 is built from 15 residues. In germline, CDR1 is SGHVS, CDR2 FQNEAQ. Trimming pared 8 bases from V and 2 bases from J, leaving 19 bases between. In DNA form, the CDR3 reads TGTGCCAGCGCTCGAGATCTTCAGGAAGCCTACGAGCAGTACTTC. Its translation: CASARDLQEAYEQYF.

This clone was counted between two and nine times. The chain employs TRBV19 and TRBJ1-4; 10 bases are shared with TRBD1. J lost 8 bases, V lost 2 bases, and 5 bases had no gene match. Germline V gives CDR1 LNHDA, CDR2 SQIVND (reference sequence). The CDR3 spans 15 residues. In DNA, the CDR3 is TGTGCCAGTAGTATACCCGGACAGGGGGACGAAAAACTGTTTTTT. This gives the protein CASSIPGQGDEKLFF.